The rows below give T cell receptor beta chains drawn from one sample of a study of radiotherapy plus CTLA-4 blockade in lung cancer. Some clones are missing from TCRdb's copy, which holds only in-frame ones; the method was immunoSEQ multiplex PCR. The table lists roughly 100,000 clones, 80% to 85% of them singletons. This specimen consisted of peripheral blood, obtained from a patient treated with radiotherapy plus ipilimumab. These receptor sequences come from a human donor with non-small cell lung cancer who had a partial response to radiotherapy plus ipilimumab. The CDR3 runs from the conserved cysteine through the conserved F or W. A D gene is named only where the DNA matches it firmly.

d_gene	v_gene	CDR3aa
TRBD1	TRBV6-1	CASDLTGNNEQFF
-	TRBV27	CASSWASNTGELFF
-	TRBV28	CASRTAYEQYF
-	TRBV7-9	CASSLSRGHEQYF
-	TRBV10-3	CAISRGAGTDTQYF
TRBD1	TRBV7-2	CASSLERQGGYGYTF
TRBD2	TRBV7-9	CASSLGSGRAADTQYF
TRBD1	TRBV7-3	CASSLDRDNEQFF
-	TRBV21-1	CASSKGAPQVSSYEQYF
TRBD2	TRBV4-2	CASSQGGTSGKETQYF
-	TRBV2	CASSDRFGLYNEQFF
-	TRBV18	CASSLGQTRSNQPQHF
TRBD1	TRBV5-4	CASSPRDRVVDTQYF
-	TRBV30	CAWSVRGNYGYTF
TRBD1	TRBV6-5	CASRGQGEFLPLHF
-	TRBV10-3	CAIRGGNYGYTF
TRBD1	TRBV30	CAWSLTGGYEKLFF
-	TRBV21-1	CASSRKVLGQGSYEQYF